This T cell receptor (beta chain) is drawn from a study of T cell repertoires in cytomegalovirus infection. Study in general: Indications of both CMV infection and matching HLA type were provided by public TCR beta signatures.

Details on this clonotype: Antigen: not known.

This CDR3 is built from 19 residues. Trimming cost V 1 base and J 4 bases; bases outside gene matches: 11. Germline V gene sequence: CDR1 LGHNT, CDR2 FRNRAP. TCRdb reprocessed the reads via MiXCR and lists one record per CDR3 protein. The repertoire holds 300,000 to 400,000 distinct CDR3 sequences, with around 25% as singletons. Notes on the study in general: Ex vivo, HLA-C-restricted CMV-specific TCR beta clonotypes prevailed over the rest of the response.

Sequencing used cultured PBMCs, obtained from culture after CMV antigen stimulation. This TCR was sampled from a human donor in good health (CMV status not recorded). Some clones in this sample may be carry-over from other donors' samples. The chain joins TRBV12-5 to TRBJ2-3; 13 bases fit TRBD2. This chain's CDR3 is CASGLDHRGLAGAADTQYF. The DNA for the CDR3 is TGTGCTAGTGGTTTGGACCACCGTGGACTAGCGGGAGCTGCAGATACGCAGTATTTT. Full variable domain (outside the CDR3, taken from reference TRBV12-5 and TRBJ2-3): DARVTQTPRHKVTEMGQEVTMRCQPILGHNTVFWYRQTMMQGLELLAYFRNRAPLDDSGMPKDRFSAEMPDATLATLKIQPSEPRDSAVYFCASGLDHRGLAGAADTQYFGPGTRLTVL.